A single sample gave rise to the 2 T cell receptor beta chains below, sequenced in a study of CD8 T cells in ankylosing spondylitis. Points from the study as a whole: Seemingly distinctive of ankylosing spondylitis blood was a TCR beta motif formed by eight highly homologous variants.

Their antigens are not known. Via MiXCR, TCRdb re-called the 5' RACE reads, giving one row per CDR3 protein. The table shows fewer than 400,000 distinct CDR3 sequences, with roughly 8% occurring only once. The sequenced sample consisted of blood, either unsorted or a sorted T cell fraction (not recorded which). These receptors were taken from a male donor with ankylosing spondylitis.

This sequence joins TRBV12-3 or TRBV12-4 and TRBJ1-2; no clear D. The germline V and J ends were trimmed by 5 bases and 0 bases, with 4 bases remaining between them. The CDR3 extends over 12 amino acids. CDR3 loop: CASSDTNYGYTF. The CDR3 bases are TGTGCCAGCAGTGACACTAACTATGGCTACACCTTC.

This clonotype was seen at least ten times. The chain carries TRBV29-1 and TRBJ1-1; D uncertain. V was shortened by 5 bases and J by 4 bases, with 5 bases between the two germline ends. Germline values: CDR1 SQVTM, CDR2 ANQGSEA. This CDR3 comprises 10 residues. The CDR3 here is CSVSGTEAFF. The CDR3, as DNA: TGCAGCGTTTCGGGCACTGAAGCTTTCTTT.